The clone carrying this T cell receptor (beta chain) came up once. Vbeta (60) and Jbeta (13) primers were used in the PCR. This table comes from immunoSEQ multiplex PCR, and its TCRdb copy is limited to in-frame clones, with some not included. The sample records some 150,000 clones, approximately 78% being singletons. The data belong to a study of cytomegalovirus exposure and HLA in healthy donors. Background on the study: Caucasian-associated ancestry cluster membership applied to about four fifths of nearly 400 genotyped donors.

Germline loops: CDR1 SEHNR, CDR2 FQNEAQ (reference sequence). This CDR3 has 17 residues. Trimming pared 5 bases from V and 0 bases from J, leaving 18 bases between. The sequence was collected from a man between 40 and 49 years old in good health and CMV-seropositive. The chain links TRBV7-9 to TRBJ2-3; possibly TRBD1 for D (5 bases). Sequencing was done on a sample of PBMCs. CDR3 loop: CASSPNTGDSSTDTQYF. CDR3 nucleotide sequence: TGTGCCAGCAGCCCAAATACAGGAGACTCTAGCACAGATACGCAGTATTTT.